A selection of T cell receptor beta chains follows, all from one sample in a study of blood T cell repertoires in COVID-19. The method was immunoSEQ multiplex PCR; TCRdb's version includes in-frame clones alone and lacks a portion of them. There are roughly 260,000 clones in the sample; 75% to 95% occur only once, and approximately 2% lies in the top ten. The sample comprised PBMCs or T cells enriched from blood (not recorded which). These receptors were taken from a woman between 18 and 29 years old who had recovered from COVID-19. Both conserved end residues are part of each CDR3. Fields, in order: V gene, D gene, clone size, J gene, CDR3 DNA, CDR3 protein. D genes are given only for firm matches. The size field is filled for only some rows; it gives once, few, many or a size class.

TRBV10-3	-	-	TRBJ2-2	TGTGCCATCAGTGAGTGGCCCGGGGAGCTGTTTTTT	CAISEWPGELFF
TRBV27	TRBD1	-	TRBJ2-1	TGTGCCAGCAGTTTCGGACAGGGTGTGGATGAGCAGTTCTTC	CASSFGQGVDEQFF
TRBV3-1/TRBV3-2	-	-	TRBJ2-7	TGTGCCAGTTCCTCCGCGGGGAGCTCCTACGAGCAGTACTTC	CASSSAGSSYEQYF
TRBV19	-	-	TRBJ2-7	TGTGCCAGTAGTAAGTATTGGGCTAACGAGCAGTACTTC	CASSKYWANEQYF
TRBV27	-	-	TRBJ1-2	TGTGCCAGCAGCTCCGGGCGAAGGGGTGGCTACACCTTC	CASSSGRRGGYTF
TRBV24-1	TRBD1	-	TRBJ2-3	TGTGCCACCAGTGATTTGGACAGGGGGCAGATAGATACGCAGTATTTT	CATSDLDRGQIDTQYF
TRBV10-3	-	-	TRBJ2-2	TGTGCCATCGCAGAGGGCACCCCGAACACCGGGGAGCTGTTTTTT	CAIAEGTPNTGELFF
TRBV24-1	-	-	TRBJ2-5	TGTGCCACCAGTGAGAACACCGGGACACTTCTTTGGGAGACCCAGTACTTC	CATSENTGTLLWETQYF
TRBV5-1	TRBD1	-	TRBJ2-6	TGCGCCAGCAAGGGACAGGGGGCAGTCTCTGGGGCCAACGTCCTGACTTTC	CASKGQGAVSGANVLTF
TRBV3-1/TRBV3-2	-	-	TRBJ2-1	TGTGCCAGCAGCCTCGGACAGTCTTACTACAATGAGCAGTTCTTC	CASSLGQSYYNEQFF
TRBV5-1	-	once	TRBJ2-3	TGCGCCAGCAGCGTAACTAGCTCGCAAGATACGCAGTATTTT	CASSVTSSQDTQYF
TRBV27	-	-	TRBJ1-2	TGTGCCAGCAGTATAAACAGGGCTGGGACACGAAACTATGGCTACACCTTC	CASSINRAGTRNYGYTF
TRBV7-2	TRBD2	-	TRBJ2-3	TGTGCCAGCAGCCTCGGACTAGCGGGGGAGGGAGATACGCAGTATTTT	CASSLGLAGEGDTQYF
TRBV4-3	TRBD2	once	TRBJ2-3	TGCGCCAGCAGCCAAGAGGGGGAGGGCGCGCTTGGCACAGATACGCAGTATTTT	CASSQEGEGALGTDTQYF
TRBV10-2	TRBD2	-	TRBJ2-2	TGCGCCAGCAGCCGACTAGCGGGGTCGAACACCGGGGAGCTGTTTTTT	CASSRLAGSNTGELFF
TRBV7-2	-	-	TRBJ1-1	TGTGCCAGCAGCTTAGACAGGGTTAACACTGAAGCTTTCTTT	CASSLDRVNTEAFF
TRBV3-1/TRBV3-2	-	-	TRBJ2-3	TGTGCCAGCAGCCAAGATCCCTACTTCACAGATACGCAGTATTTT	CASSQDPYFTDTQYF
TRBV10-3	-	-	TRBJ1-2	TGTGCCATCAGTGAGGGGGCGGCGGACTATGGCTACACCTTC	CAISEGAADYGYTF
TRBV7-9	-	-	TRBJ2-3	TGTGCCAGCAGCGCAACCCCTAGGTACAGGATGGATACGCAGTATTTT	CASSATPRYRMDTQYF
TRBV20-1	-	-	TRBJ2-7	TGCAGTGGGACTTTGAGGGAGCAGTACTTC	CSGTLREQYF
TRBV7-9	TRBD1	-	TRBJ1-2	TGTGCCAGCAGCTTGGGACAGAATGGCTACACCTTC	CASSLGQNGYTF
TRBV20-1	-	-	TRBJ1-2	TGCAGTGCTAGTCTTCTCCAGGTCAGTCGCGGCTACACCTTC	CSASLLQVSRGYTF
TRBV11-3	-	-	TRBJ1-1	TGTGCCAGCAGCTCCCAGGAGAACACTGAAGCTTTCTTT	CASSSQENTEAFF